This is a list of T cell receptor beta chains from one sample in a study of T cells expressing NK-cell markers. One entry per CDR3 protein, without DNA, is what TCRdb gives after re-calling the 5' RACE reads. This repertoire comprises roughly 430,000 distinct CDR3 sequences; its ten largest clones make up 7.3%. Sequences were obtained from blood T cells: a sorted CD56 or NKG2C T cell subset, CD4+ or CD8+ T cells, or bulk PBMC T cells (not recorded which). These receptors came from a woman aged 18-70 years in good health. The CDR3 runs from the conserved cysteine through the conserved F or W.

J	V	CDR3
TRBJ2-7	TRBV28	CASTPTYSYEQYF
TRBJ1-6	TRBV20-1	CSAMTGGSPLHF
TRBJ2-3	TRBV4-3	CASSQDSGQGSDTQYF
TRBJ2-7	TRBV12-3/TRBV12-4	CASSRDHYEQYF
TRBJ2-3	TRBV4-3	CASSQFPGGDTDTQYF
TRBJ2-3	TRBV12-3/TRBV12-4	CASRGLPGGNTQYF
TRBJ2-2	TRBV11-2	CASSLYPGLATTGELFF
TRBJ1-5	TRBV27	CASRLGGGNQPQHF
TRBJ2-1	TRBV12-3/TRBV12-4	CASSLNHHNEQFF
TRBJ1-2	TRBV29-1	CSATTGDYGYTF
TRBJ2-5	TRBV20-1	CSARDPPSGGRETQYF
TRBJ1-1	TRBV12-3/TRBV12-4	CASTPGRTMNTEAFF
TRBJ2-5	TRBV2	CASRGPGRALKAETQYF
TRBJ2-2	TRBV9	CASSVEGVRTGELFF
TRBJ2-1	TRBV20-1	CSARSPLAGSLNEQFF
TRBJ1-1	TRBV7-9	CASSGGSNMNTEAFF
TRBJ2-7	TRBV7-6	CASSRDSYYEQYF
TRBJ2-3	TRBV7-7	CASSFGLGGSTDTQYF
TRBJ1-6	TRBV4-3	CASSTTGWHSPLHF
TRBJ2-3	TRBV5-4	CASSLGLAGARADTQYF
TRBJ1-1	TRBV29-1	CSSEGPAGTEAFF
TRBJ2-7	TRBV25-1	CASSGSGALADEQYF
TRBJ2-1	TRBV4-3	CASSQGDSEYNEQFF
TRBJ2-5	TRBV7-6	CASSTSGQGARETQYF
TRBJ1-5	TRBV5-6	CASTLRGGLNSGQPQHF
TRBJ1-1	TRBV4-1	CASSTLQGVDTEAFF
TRBJ1-1	TRBV20-1	CSAQRGTGNTEAFF
TRBJ2-3	TRBV29-1	CSGTDGSHTDTQYF
TRBJ2-3	TRBV4-3	CASSQDRDLGDTQYF
TRBJ2-5	TRBV29-1	CSVPPDNQETQYF
TRBJ2-6	TRBV20-1	CSAPSRSSGANVLTF
TRBJ1-1	TRBV5-6	CASSFGRDRGLNTEAFF
TRBJ1-2	TRBV12-3/TRBV12-4	CASSLASRAHGYTF
TRBJ1-1	TRBV5-1	CASSEQGAGNTEAFF
TRBJ2-1	TRBV19	CASSILGEAYNEQFF
TRBJ2-5	TRBV20-1	CSARDPSGRSETQYF
TRBJ2-7	TRBV4-3	CASSQDSPGRDYEQYF
TRBJ1-1	TRBV4-1	CASSQDPAVGTEAFF
TRBJ2-3	TRBV7-9	CASSLPRTSMEPDTQYF
TRBJ2-7	TRBV29-1	CSVFSTSGAEQYF
TRBJ1-2	TRBV18	CASSSTDKSGYTF
TRBJ2-7	TRBV12-3/TRBV12-4	CASSFRGQGLYEQYF
TRBJ2-1	TRBV24-1	CATSDPSGASYNEQFF
TRBJ2-7	TRBV20-1	CSASGLAGAYEQYF
TRBJ2-3	TRBV12-3/TRBV12-4	CASSPPTSGANTDTQYF
TRBJ2-1	TRBV6-1	CASRADGYNEQFF
TRBJ1-1	TRBV5-1	CASSLGSARPTEAFF
TRBJ2-6	TRBV5-1	CASSLAGRPDSWANVLTF
TRBJ1-1	TRBV6-1	CASSLRQSMAEAFF
TRBJ2-5	TRBV9	CASSVGGEPQETQYF
TRBJ2-7	TRBV29-1	CSVRGGSGYEQYF
TRBJ2-3	TRBV7-2	CASSLVRGRGTDTQYF
TRBJ1-2	TRBV7-8	CASSLFSQDGYGYTF
TRBJ1-5	TRBV20-1	CSAREDRGDQPQHF
TRBJ2-7	TRBV19	CASNTKGDHYEQYF
TRBJ1-2	TRBV20-1	CSAIGGQDRYTF